One TCR beta chain is described in this entry. No cognate antigen has been identified for it. Within one base of it there is no much larger clone, and no base qualities were kept. The sample comes from a study of blood T cell repertoires in COVID-19 (dated by TCRdb to 2020 to 2022). About the investigation overall: Samples covering the acute and convalescent phases of COVID-19 were provided by collaborators in the United States, Italy and Spain. The prospective study material was composed of cDNA or gDNA derived from T cells, B-cell-depleted T cells, or PBMCs. The repertoires were released in a freely available public database intended as a resource for research on the immune response to SARS-CoV-2. HLA class I and class II types, where available, came from metadata supplied by the sample provider rather than from assay-based typing. Subjects who had been exposed to COVID-19, were actively infected with it, or had recovered from it provided the deeply sampled blood TCRbeta repertoires that made up the dataset. The sample metadata nearly always contained a de-identified subject ID, COVID-19 status, age in years and sex. The samples were drawn from the first 160 participants of the ongoing ImmuneRACE study and from under 1,500 subjects provided by 6 global collaborators.

Each collaborating institution followed its own protocols to collect whole blood in K2EDTA tubes. For TCRbeta analysis, collaborator samples were shipped as frozen whole blood, as isolated PBMCs, or as DNA extracted from either sample type. The immunoSEQ Assay, a bias-controlled multiplex PCR, was used to amplify TCRbeta CDR3 regions from genomic DNA. Per the source publication's procedure: The number of nucleated cells in each sample was estimated from the amplification of reference gene primers within the assay. To quantify the absolute abundance of each unique TCRbeta CDR3 rearrangement, sequence reads were collapsed and filtered. For each sample, productive Simpson clonality was calculated as the square root of Simpson's diversity index across productive rearrangements. This is the immuneACCESS table as TCRdb keeps it, with only in-frame sequences that have V and J called. A part of the clones is gone; compared with another copy, unresolved V genes explain less than half, and the rest is unexplained. V, J and clone size derive from that table, while D and trimming were established from the DNA sequence. The sample table lists about 280,000 clones, nearly 90% of them with a count of one. The leading ten clones occupy 9% to 9.5% of the sample.

Clipping removes 6 bases from V and 4 bases from J, with 2 as the unmatched junction base count. Sequences LNHDA (CDR1) and SQIVND (CDR2) are obtained from the germline V gene (reference sequence). Spanning cysteine to phenylalanine, the CDR3 consists of 13 amino acids. The CDR3 DNA has 39 bases and is translated from base 1. Summary of the overall study and its limitations: The amount of clinical and demographic metadata varied by source and participant and was provided uncurated.

This chain is built from TRBV19 and TRBJ2-3; 9 central nucleotides agree with TRBD1. Sample: peripheral blood. This sequence was found in a man aged 18 to 30 with active or convalescent COVID-19. In nucleotide form, the sequence is TGTGCCAGTAGAAGGACAGGGGCAGATACGCAGTATTTT. This translates into CASRRTGADTQYF.